This T cell receptor (beta chain) was captured by sequencing in a study of glioma-infiltrating T cells after dendritic cell vaccination. Study-wide context: Autologous tumor lysate was loaded overnight onto monocyte-derived dendritic cells grown approximately 7 days with IL-4 and GM-CSF. Three intradermal dendritic cell vaccine injections were given every two weeks.

The CDR3 is 18 amino acids. The V gene lost 0 bases and the J gene lost 2 bases, with 14 bases spanning the gap. Germline V gives CDR1 SGHVS, CDR2 FNYEAQ. The PCR used 60 V beta and 13 J beta primers. Clones were sequenced by immunoSEQ multiplex PCR, and TCRdb holds only the in-frame ones, with some missing. The sample lists approximately 50,000 clones, approximately 89% occurring once. Sample time point: after dendritic cell vaccination, including at tumor progression/relapse. No glioblastoma patient carried an isocitrate dehydrogenase mutation. This material consisted of blood, taken after dendritic cell vaccination. This receptor was taken from a human donor with glioblastoma. The V gene is TRBV7-6, the J gene TRBJ2-6; a possible D gene is TRBD2 (5 bases). The CDR3 spells CASSLALTSGAGANVLTF. Here the CDR3 DNA reads TGTGCCAGCAGCTTAGCGCTAACGTCCGGGGCTGGGGCCAACGTCCTGACTTTC.